These T cell receptor beta chains were read from a single sample in a study of blood T cell repertoires in COVID-19. Measured with immunoSEQ multiplex PCR; TCRdb has only the in-frame clones, and not every one. Of approximately 300,000 clones in the sample, 85% to 90% were seen once. The sequencing sample was made of peripheral blood. All receptors come from a woman between 50 and 59 years old with COVID-19, enrolled during active disease. CDR3s include the opening cysteine and the closing phenylalanine or tryptophan. D genes are given only for firm matches. Part of the rows lack a size; the others show once, few, many or a class for expanded clones.

size	V	J	D	DNA	CDR3
.	TRBV11-3	TRBJ2-5	.	TGTGCCAGCACCCCTCCTACCTCCAGGGGGGAGGAGACCCAGTACTTC	CASTPPTSRGEETQYF
.	TRBV10-1	TRBJ2-7	.	TGCGCCAGCATCTTCTACGAGCAGTACTTC	CASIFYEQYF
.	TRBV5-1	TRBJ1-6	.	TGCGCCAGCAGCCCCCGGGGGGTGGGTGATTCACCCCTCCACTTT	CASSPRGVGDSPLHF
.	TRBV7-9	TRBJ2-1	TRBD1	TGTGCCAGCAGCTTATCCCCCGGACAGGGCAGCTCCTACAATGAGCAGTTCTTC	CASSLSPGQGSSYNEQFF
.	TRBV6-5	TRBJ2-7	TRBD2	TGTGCCAGCAGGGACGGACTAGCGGGAGTCTACGAGCAGTACTTC	CASRDGLAGVYEQYF
.	TRBV30	TRBJ1-2	.	TGTGCCTGGAGGACAGAGAACTATGGCTACACCTTC	CAWRTENYGYTF
.	TRBV18	TRBJ2-2	.	TGTGCCAGCTCACTCGAGCGGTCGTCCGGGGAGCTGTTTTTT	CASSLERSSGELFF
.	TRBV19	TRBJ2-2	.	TGTGCCAGTAGCGGGTTATACACCGGGGAGCTGTTTTTT	CASSGLYTGELFF
.	TRBV27	TRBJ2-3	TRBD2	TGTGCCAGCAGTCCGGGGCCTAAGCGGGAGGGCCCGGATACGCAGTATTTT	CASSPGPKREGPDTQYF
.	TRBV18	TRBJ2-7	TRBD1	TGTGCCAGCTCACCACATACAGGGGATGCGTACGAGCAGTACTTC	CASSPHTGDAYEQYF
.	TRBV15	TRBJ2-7	.	TGTGCCACCAGCACCCCCCGGAGTCTCCATACCTACGAGCAGTACTTC	CATSTPRSLHTYEQYF
.	TRBV29-1	TRBJ1-1	.	TGCAGCGTTGAAGATCTGTGGGCAAGTGGAGCTTTCTTT	CSVEDLWASGAFF
.	TRBV10-3	TRBJ1-1	.	TGTGCCATCAGTGGCAGGGGCACTGAAGCTTTCTTT	CAISGRGTEAFF
.	TRBV7-9	TRBJ2-7	TRBD1	TGTGCCAGCAGCTCCTTCCAGGGGGCGACCCCCTACGAGCAGTACTTC	CASSSFQGATPYEQYF
.	TRBV15	TRBJ2-2	TRBD1	TGTGCCACCAGCAGATATCTGGCAGGGGGCACCACCGGGGAGCTGTTTTTT	CATSRYLAGGTTGELFF
few	TRBV6-5	TRBJ1-2	.	TGTGCCACCGAACGGTTCCGGGGGGGCTATGGCTACACCTTC	CATERFRGGYGYTF
.	TRBV18	TRBJ2-1	.	TGTGCCAGCTCACCACCGGACCTTAGCGGCTACAATGAGCAGTTCTTC	CASSPPDLSGYNEQFF
.	TRBV7-2	TRBJ1-6	.	TGTGCCAGCACCCCATTCCCGGGGGACCATTCACCCCTCCACTTT	CASTPFPGDHSPLHF
.	TRBV30	TRBJ2-7	TRBD2	TGTGCCTGGAGGGATACCATAGCGGGTGCCTACGAGCAGTACTTC	CAWRDTIAGAYEQYF
.	TRBV24-1	TRBJ1-2	TRBD1	TGTGCCACCAGTGATTCTGGACAGGCCAACTATGGCTACACCTTC	CATSDSGQANYGYTF
once	TRBV6-2/TRBV6-3	TRBJ2-2	.	TGTGCCAGCAGTTATTCCTCTCTCGCGAACACCGGGGAGCTGTTTTTT	CASSYSSLANTGELFF
.	TRBV28	TRBJ1-5	TRBD1	TGTGCCAGCAGGTTGACAGGGACGGCCAATCAGCCCCAGCATTTT	CASRLTGTANQPQHF
.	TRBV6-5	TRBJ2-1	TRBD2	TGTGCCAGCAGCAGAGGACTAGCGGGAGCTGGTGAGCAGTTCTTC	CASSRGLAGAGEQFF
.	TRBV19	TRBJ1-1	.	TGTGCCAGTAGTATACCCGGTATCCTCTCGGGATTAAACACTGAAGCTTTCTTT	CASSIPGILSGLNTEAFF
.	TRBV4-3	TRBJ1-2	.	TGCGCCAGCAGCCAAGCCGGAGGGCAGTCCTATGGCTACACCTTC	CASSQAGGQSYGYTF
.	TRBV15	TRBJ2-1	TRBD2	TGTGCCACCAGCATACGCCCCAGAGGCGGGAGATACAATGAGCAGTTCTTC	CATSIRPRGGRYNEQFF
.	TRBV5-1	TRBJ1-2	.	TGCGCCAGCAGCTTGACAGACTATAACTATGGCTACACCTTC	CASSLTDYNYGYTF
.	TRBV5-1	TRBJ2-1	.	TGCGCCAGCAGCTCGGGGGACTGGAGGGCATTCTCCTACAATGAGCAGTTCTTC	CASSSGDWRAFSYNEQFF
.	TRBV5-6	TRBJ1-3	TRBD1	TGTGCCAGCAGCTTGGTCATTTGGACAGGGGGCGCCAGTGGAAACACCATATATTTT	CASSLVIWTGGASGNTIYF
.	TRBV12-5	TRBJ1-2	TRBD1	TGTGCTAGTGGTTTGGTCGCGGACAGGGTTACGGTCGTGTATGGCTACACCTTC	CASGLVADRVTVVYGYTF
.	TRBV11-2	TRBJ1-2	.	TGTGCCAGCAGCTCCTGGGGCGCTACGACCGTCTATGGCTACACCTTC	CASSSWGATTVYGYTF
.	TRBV7-8	TRBJ1-5	.	TGTGCCAGCAGCCTCGAGGCGGGGCTCAATCAGCCCCAGCATTTT	CASSLEAGLNQPQHF
.	TRBV19	TRBJ2-7	TRBD2	TGTGCCAGTCGAGCGGGAGCTCGACTAGACGAGCAGTACTTC	CASRAGARLDEQYF
.	TRBV5-5	TRBJ2-7	TRBD1	TGTGCCAGCAGCTTGGCCGCAGGGGGCTACGAGCAGTACTTC	CASSLAAGGYEQYF
.	TRBV14	TRBJ2-3	TRBD2	TGTGCCAGCAGCCCAACTAGCGGGAGTCGGATCGGGCAGTATTTT	CASSPTSGSRIGQYF
.	TRBV23-1	TRBJ1-5	.	TGCGCCAGCAGTCAATCGGCTCCAAATAGCAATCAGCCCCAGCATTTT	CASSQSAPNSNQPQHF
.	TRBV5-5	TRBJ2-2	.	TGTGCCAGCAGCTTGGAACCTAGAACGAACACCGGGGAGCTGTTTTTT	CASSLEPRTNTGELFF
.	TRBV18	TRBJ1-1	.	TGTGCCAGCTCACCACCGCAGGGGCTTCAAGCTTTCTTT	CASSPPQGLQAFF
.	TRBV6-5	TRBJ2-7	.	TGTGCCAGCAGTTACGCTGGGGGCCCCTCTGGATACGAGCAGTACTTC	CASSYAGGPSGYEQYF
.	TRBV10-3	TRBJ2-7	.	TGTGCCATCAGTGAGTCGGAAAGGGGGGGTTCCTACGAGCAGTACTTC	CAISESERGGSYEQYF
.	TRBV29-1	TRBJ1-3	.	TGCAGCGTTGAAGCGGGTTCCGGAAACACCATATATTTT	CSVEAGSGNTIYF
.	TRBV6-5	TRBJ2-1	TRBD1	TGTGCCAGCAGTCCGGGACAGGGCAACAATGAGCAGTTCTTC	CASSPGQGNNEQFF
.	TRBV4-1	TRBJ1-1	TRBD1	TGCGCCAGCAGCCAAGATCGGCTCAGGGGGGTTGAAGCTTTCTTT	CASSQDRLRGVEAFF
.	TRBV6-6	TRBJ1-4	.	TGTGCCAGCAGCGAAAGAGCCAGGGCACACGAAAAACTGTTTTTT	CASSERARAHEKLFF
.	TRBV5-1	TRBJ1-2	.	TGCGCCAGCAGACAGGAGGACAGCAACTATGGCTACACCTTC	CASRQEDSNYGYTF
once	TRBV29-1	TRBJ2-7	TRBD1	TGCAGCGTCGGACAGGGGGGCTACGAGCAGTACTTC	CSVGQGGYEQYF
few	TRBV18	TRBJ1-5	TRBD1	TGTGCCAGCTCACCGGACAGGGGTGGCAATCAGCCCCAGCATTTT	CASSPDRGGNQPQHF
once	TRBV3-1/TRBV3-2	TRBJ2-7	TRBD2	TGTGCCAGCAGCCAGGCTGGGGGGGATACCTACGAGCAGTACTTC	CASSQAGGDTYEQYF
few	TRBV6-2/TRBV6-3	TRBJ1-2	.	TGTGCCAGCAGTTACTCGACCGGCAGGGCACACTATGGCTACACCTTC	CASSYSTGRAHYGYTF
.	TRBV18	TRBJ2-2	.	TGTGCCAGCTCACCACGACAGATCGAAGGGACCGGGGAGCTGTTTTTT	CASSPRQIEGTGELFF
.	TRBV11-3	TRBJ2-7	TRBD2	TGTGCCAGCAGCTCAGAGCTAGCGGACTACGAGCAGTACTTC	CASSSELADYEQYF
.	TRBV6-5	TRBJ1-6	.	TGTGCCAGCACCCTAGTCTTGGGGGAGGGACCCCTCCACTTT	CASTLVLGEGPLHF
.	TRBV6-1	TRBJ1-1	.	TGTGCCAGCAGTGAAAACGACAGGCCGAACACTGAAGCTTTCTTT	CASSENDRPNTEAFF
.	TRBV19	TRBJ2-3	TRBD2	TGTGCCAGTAGTAGGAGGGCTAGCGGGGGCACAGATACGCAGTATTTT	CASSRRASGGTDTQYF
.	TRBV4-3	TRBJ2-7	.	TGCGCCAGCAGCCAAGCAGGGAATCCCTACGAGCAGTACTTC	CASSQAGNPYEQYF